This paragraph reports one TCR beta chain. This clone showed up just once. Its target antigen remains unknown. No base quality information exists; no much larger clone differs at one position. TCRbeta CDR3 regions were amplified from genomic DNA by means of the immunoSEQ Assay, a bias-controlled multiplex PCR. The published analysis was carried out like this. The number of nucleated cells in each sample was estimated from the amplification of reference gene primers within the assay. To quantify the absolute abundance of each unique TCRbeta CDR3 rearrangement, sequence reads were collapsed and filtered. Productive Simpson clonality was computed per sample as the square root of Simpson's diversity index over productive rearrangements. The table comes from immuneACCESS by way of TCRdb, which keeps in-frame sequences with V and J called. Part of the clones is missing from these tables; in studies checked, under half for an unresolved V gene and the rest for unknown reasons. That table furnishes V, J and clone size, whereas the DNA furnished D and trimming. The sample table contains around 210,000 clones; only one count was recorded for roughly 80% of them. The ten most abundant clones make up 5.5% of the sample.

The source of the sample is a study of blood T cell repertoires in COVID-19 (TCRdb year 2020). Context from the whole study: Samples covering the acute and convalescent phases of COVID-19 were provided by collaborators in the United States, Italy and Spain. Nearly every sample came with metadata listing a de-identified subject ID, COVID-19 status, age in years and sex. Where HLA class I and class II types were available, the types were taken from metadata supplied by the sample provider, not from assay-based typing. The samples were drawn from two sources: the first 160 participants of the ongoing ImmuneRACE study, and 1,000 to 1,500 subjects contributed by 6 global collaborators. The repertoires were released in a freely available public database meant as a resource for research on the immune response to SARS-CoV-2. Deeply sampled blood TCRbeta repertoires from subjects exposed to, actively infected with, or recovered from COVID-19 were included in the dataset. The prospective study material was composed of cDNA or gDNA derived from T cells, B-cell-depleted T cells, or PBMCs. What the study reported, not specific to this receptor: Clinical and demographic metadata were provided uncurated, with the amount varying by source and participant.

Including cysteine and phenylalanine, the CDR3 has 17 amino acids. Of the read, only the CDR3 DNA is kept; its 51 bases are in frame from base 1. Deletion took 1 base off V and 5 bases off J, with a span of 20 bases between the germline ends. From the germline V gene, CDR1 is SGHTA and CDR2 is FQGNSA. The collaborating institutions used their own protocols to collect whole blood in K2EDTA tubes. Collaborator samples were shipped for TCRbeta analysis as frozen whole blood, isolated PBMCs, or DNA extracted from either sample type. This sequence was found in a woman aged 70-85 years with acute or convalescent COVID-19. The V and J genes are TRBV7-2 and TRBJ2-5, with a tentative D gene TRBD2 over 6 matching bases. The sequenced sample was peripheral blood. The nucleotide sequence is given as TGTGCCAGCAGCTTAGGCCCCATAGCGGCCCATGGGGAGACCCAGTACTTC. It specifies CASSLGPIAAHGETQYF. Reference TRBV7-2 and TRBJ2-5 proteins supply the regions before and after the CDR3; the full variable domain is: GAGVSQSPSNKVTEKGKDVELRCDPISGHTALYWYRQSLGQGLEFLIYFQGNSAPDKSGLPSDRFSAERTGGSVSTLTIQRTQQEDSAVYLCASSLGPIAAHGETQYFGPGTRLLVL.